This T cell receptor (beta chain) was retrieved from a study of shared clonotypes between healthy human individuals. Method: immunoSEQ multiplex PCR; TCRdb's copy keeps in-frame clones and lacks some. The repertoire has almost 750,000 clones, approximately 72% of them found once; the top ten carry more than 1.5%. The material sequenced was memory CD4+ T cells sorted from blood. The subset here: CD45RA-negative fraction. The TCR sequence derives from a woman aged 25 to 39 in good health.

CDR3 nucleotide sequence: TGCGCCAGCAGCTCCTCCAGCGGGGGGGCATCCAATGAGCAGTTCTTC. Its protein product is CASSSSSGGASNEQFF. The chain recombines TRBV5-1 with TRBJ2-1; 10 bases fit TRBD2. CDR1 SGHRS and CDR2 YFSETQ come from the germline V gene. The CDR3 runs 16 residues. Trimming cost V 3 bases and J 6 bases; bases outside gene matches: 9. The full variable domain, its missing parts supplied by reference TRBV5-1 and TRBJ2-1, is KAGVTQTPRYLIKTRGQQVTLSCSPISGHRSVSWYQQTPGQGLQFLFEYFSETQRNKGNFPGRFSGRQFSNSRSEMNVSTLELGDSALYLCASSSSSGGASNEQFFGPGTRLTVL.